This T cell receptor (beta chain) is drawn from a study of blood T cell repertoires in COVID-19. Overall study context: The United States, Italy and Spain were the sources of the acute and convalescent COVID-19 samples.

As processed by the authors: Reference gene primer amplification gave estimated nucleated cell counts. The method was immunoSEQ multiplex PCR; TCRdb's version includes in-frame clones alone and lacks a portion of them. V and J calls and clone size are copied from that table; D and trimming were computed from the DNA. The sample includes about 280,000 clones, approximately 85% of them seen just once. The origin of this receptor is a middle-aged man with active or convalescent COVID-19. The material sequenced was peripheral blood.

CDR3 amino acids: CASSPMSQGNTEAFF. The CDR3 DNA reads TGTGCCAGCTCACCGATGTCACAGGGGAACACTGAAGCTTTCTTT. The chain carries TRBV18 and TRBJ1-1; D might be TRBD1 (6 bases). The germline V gene has CDR1 KGHSH and CDR2 LQKENI. The V end was cut by 3 bases, the J end by 1 base, with 12 bases between. CDR3 size: 15 residues.